This is a list of T cell receptor beta chains from one sample in a study of blood T cell repertoires in COVID-19. This table comes from immunoSEQ multiplex PCR, and its TCRdb copy is limited to in-frame clones, with some not included. The sample has around 140,000 clones, 75% to 90% seen once. The sample consisted of peripheral blood. These receptor sequences come from a man between 65 and 79 years old who had recovered from COVID-19. Both conserved end residues are part of each CDR3. A D gene is named only where the DNA matches it firmly. A row's size may be missing; if present it is once, few, many or a size class.

TRBV14	.	TRBJ1-4	.	CASSQDLGRNEKLFF	TGTGCCAGCAGCCAAGATCTTGGGAGGAATGAAAAACTGTTTTTT
TRBV7-9	TRBD1	TRBJ1-6	.	CASSRGQEVSPLHF	TGTGCCAGCAGCCGCGGACAGGAAGTTTCACCCCTCCACTTT
TRBV18	.	TRBJ1-6	.	CASSSFRDPNSPLHF	TGTGCCAGCTCATCATTCAGGGATCCGAATTCACCCCTCCACTTT
TRBV6-5	TRBD1	TRBJ1-1	.	CASSYSWTGGTEAFF	TGTGCCAGCAGTTACTCTTGGACAGGGGGCACTGAAGCTTTCTTT
TRBV5-4	.	TRBJ1-1	.	CASSFKGGTEAFF	TGTGCCAGCAGCTTCAAGGGAGGAACTGAAGCTTTCTTT
TRBV10-3	TRBD2	TRBJ2-1	.	CAISLGGSYNEQFF	TGTGCCATCAGTCTTGGCGGGAGCTACAATGAGCAGTTCTTC
TRBV7-2	TRBD1	TRBJ2-7	once	CASSSRPPGQIYEQYF	TGTGCCAGCAGCTCGAGACCCCCGGGACAGATCTACGAGCAGTACTTC
TRBV5-8	TRBD1	TRBJ2-3	.	CASSPPQGAYTDTQYF	TGTGCCAGCAGCCCTCCCCAGGGGGCTTACACAGATACGCAGTATTTT
TRBV7-9	TRBD1	TRBJ1-2	.	CASERQGNYGYTF	TGTGCCAGTGAGAGACAGGGGAATTATGGCTACACCTTC
TRBV9	TRBD2	TRBJ2-2	.	CASSSSGSGGELFF	TGTGCCAGCAGCTCCAGCGGGAGTGGCGGGGAGCTGTTTTTT
TRBV11-2	TRBD1	TRBJ1-2	.	CASSSRGRGLRNYGYTF	TGTGCCAGCAGCTCTAGGGGCAGGGGGCTACGTAACTATGGCTACACCTTC
TRBV29-1	.	TRBJ1-1	.	CSVAGPEAFF	TGCAGCGTTGCCGGTCCTGAAGCTTTCTTT
TRBV7-9	.	TRBJ2-5	once	CASSLAEARETQYF	TGTGCCAGCAGCTTAGCAGAAGCCCGGGAGACCCAGTACTTC
TRBV19	TRBD1	TRBJ2-7	.	CASSTRQGNTYEQYF	TGTGCCAGTAGTACTCGACAGGGGAATACGTACGAGCAGTACTTC